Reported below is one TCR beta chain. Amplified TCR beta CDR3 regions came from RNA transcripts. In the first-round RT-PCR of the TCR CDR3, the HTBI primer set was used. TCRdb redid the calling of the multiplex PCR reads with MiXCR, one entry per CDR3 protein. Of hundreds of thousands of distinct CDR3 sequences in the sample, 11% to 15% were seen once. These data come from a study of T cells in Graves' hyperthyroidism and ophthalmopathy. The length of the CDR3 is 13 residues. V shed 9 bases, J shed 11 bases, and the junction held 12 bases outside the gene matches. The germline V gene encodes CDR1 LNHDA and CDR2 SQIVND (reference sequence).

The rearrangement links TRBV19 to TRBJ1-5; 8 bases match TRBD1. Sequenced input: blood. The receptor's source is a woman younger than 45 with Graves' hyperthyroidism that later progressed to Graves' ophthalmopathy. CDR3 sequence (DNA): TGTGCCAGCACAGGACAGGGTTGGCTAGCCCAGCATTTT. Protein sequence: CASTGQGWLAQHF.